There are many counts of the clone carrying this TCR beta chain. RNA transcripts yielded amplified TCR beta CDR3 regions. HTBI primers were used for first-round RT-PCR of the TCR CDR3. MiXCR was run by TCRdb on the multiplex PCR reads, yielding one entry per CDR3 protein. The sample records around 520,000 distinct CDR3 sequences, 14% being singletons. This specimen comes from a study of T cells in Graves' hyperthyroidism and ophthalmopathy. Clinical symptoms, serum thyroxine and TRAb, thyroid ultrasound and orbital computed tomography together formed the diagnostic basis. The CDR3 length is 14 residues. Trimming cost V 7 bases and J 3 bases, with 15 bases left between them. The germline V gene encodes CDR1 MDHEN and CDR2 SYDVKM.

The chain uses TRBV28 and TRBJ1-1; D gene uncertain. This TCR came from a woman aged 40 to 50 with Graves' hyperthyroidism. Sequenced input: blood. In nucleotides, the CDR3 is TGTGCCAGCAACCCTGTTGGGAGGGACACTGAAGCTTTCTTT. This codes for CASNPVGRDTEAFF.